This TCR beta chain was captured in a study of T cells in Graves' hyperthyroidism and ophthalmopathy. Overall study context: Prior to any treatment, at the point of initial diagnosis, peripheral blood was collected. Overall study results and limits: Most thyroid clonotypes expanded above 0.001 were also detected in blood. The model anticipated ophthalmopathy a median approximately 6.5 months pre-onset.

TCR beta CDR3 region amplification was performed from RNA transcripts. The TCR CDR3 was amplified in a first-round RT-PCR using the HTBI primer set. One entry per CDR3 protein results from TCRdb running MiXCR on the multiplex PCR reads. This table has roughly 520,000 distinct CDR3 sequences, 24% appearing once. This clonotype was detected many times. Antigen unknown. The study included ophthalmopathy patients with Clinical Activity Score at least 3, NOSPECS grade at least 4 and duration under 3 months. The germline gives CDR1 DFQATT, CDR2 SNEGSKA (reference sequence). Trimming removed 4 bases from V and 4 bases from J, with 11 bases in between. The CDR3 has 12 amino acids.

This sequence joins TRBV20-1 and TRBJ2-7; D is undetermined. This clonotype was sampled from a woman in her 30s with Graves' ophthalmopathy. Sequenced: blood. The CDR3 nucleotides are TGCAGTGCTACGTTAAGACAATACGAGCAGTACTTC. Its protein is CSATLRQYEQYF.